This T cell receptor (beta chain) was identified in a study of blood T cell repertoires in COVID-19. As for the study in general: From the United States, Italy and Spain came samples of acute and convalescent COVID-19. Sample material is recorded as cDNA or gDNA derived from T cells, B-cell-depleted T cells, or PBMCs.

The CDR3 is made up of 16 amino acids. Germline V gene data show CDR1 as SEHNR and CDR2 as FQNEAQ (reference sequence). The V segment lost 4 bases and the J segment 4 bases; nucleotides outside the gene matches: 4. Under the authors' procedure: Estimation of nucleated cell counts was performed using reference gene primer amplification. The table came from immunoSEQ multiplex PCR; TCRdb's copy has only in-frame clones and leaves some out. V, J and clone size derive from that table, while D and trimming were established from the DNA sequence. The sample carries 390,000 or so clones, about nine tenths recorded once.

Sequenced input: peripheral blood. V is TRBV7-9 and J is TRBJ2-5, with 15 bases that match TRBD2. The clonotype was recovered from a woman in her twenties or thirties with active or convalescent COVID-19. The CDR3 loop is CASSWTSGGAGETQYF. The CDR3 DNA reads TGTGCCAGCAGCTGGACTAGCGGGGGGGCGGGAGAGACCCAGTACTTC.